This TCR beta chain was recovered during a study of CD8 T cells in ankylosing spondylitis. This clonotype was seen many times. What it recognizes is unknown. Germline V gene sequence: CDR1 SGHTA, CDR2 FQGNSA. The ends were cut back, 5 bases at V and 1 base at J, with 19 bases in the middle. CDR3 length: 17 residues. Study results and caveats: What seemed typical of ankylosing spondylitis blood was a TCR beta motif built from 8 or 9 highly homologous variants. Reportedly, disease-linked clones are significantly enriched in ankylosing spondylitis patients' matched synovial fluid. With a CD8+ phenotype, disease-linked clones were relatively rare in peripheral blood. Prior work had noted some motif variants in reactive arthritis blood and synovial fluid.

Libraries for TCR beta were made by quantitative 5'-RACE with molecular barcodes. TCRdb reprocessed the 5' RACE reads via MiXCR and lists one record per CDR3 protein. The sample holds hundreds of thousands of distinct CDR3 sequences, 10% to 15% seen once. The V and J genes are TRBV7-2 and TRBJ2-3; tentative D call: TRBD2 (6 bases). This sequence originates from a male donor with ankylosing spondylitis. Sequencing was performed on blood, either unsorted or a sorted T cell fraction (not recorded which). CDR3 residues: CASSHSLRGSRTDTQYF. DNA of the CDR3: TGTGCCAGCAGCCACTCCCTCCGGGGGAGCCGCACAGATACGCAGTATTTT.